Here is one T cell receptor (beta chain) with its context. This clone was detected only a few times. Its antigen target is currently unknown. No base quality information exists; no much larger clone differs at one position. The CDR3 regions of human TCRbeta chains were analyzed by immunosequencing. For the original study's pipeline: TCRs in the repertoires were compared against a reference library of SARS-CoV-2-specific TCRs that had been generated with the MIRA antigen-specificity platform. Breadth meant the fraction of unique TCRs that were SARS-CoV-2-associated, whereas depth meant the fraction of total T cells that were SARS-CoV-2-associated. Each spike-specific TCR was assigned to its reactive spike region and to a CD4 or CD8 class using the MIRA data. Log10-transformed breadth and depth values were compared by one-way ANOVA with Sidak's multiple comparisons tests. TCRdb took this table from immuneACCESS and kept in-frame rearrangements with V and J called. Such tables lack part of the clones; where checked against another copy, unresolved V genes explain under half of the gap, and the rest is unexplained. Clonal size and the V and J genes are those of that table, whereas D and trimming came from the DNA. The sample contains 200,000 to 300,000 clones, roughly 93% of them found a single time. Roughly 0.6% of the sample comes from the top ten.

In the paper's terms, the time point label means: baseline before first vaccination. Samples from vaccinated people were obtained from the UK trials COV001 and COV002, which included a single-blind randomized controlled phase 2/3 trial of AZD1222 (ChAdOx1 nCoV-19) in healthy adults. Trial participant PBMC samples were collected at day 0 and day 28 after the second dose for TCRbeta chain sequencing. The V and J ends are trimmed by 4 bases and 10 bases, leaving 13 bases between them. The CDR3 sequence holds 13 residues, the cysteine and phenylalanine included. Only the CDR3 portion is preserved as DNA: 39 bases, with reading frame beginning at the first base. This entry comes from a study of T cell responses to AZD1222 COVID-19 vaccine (dated by TCRdb to about 2021). With regard to the full study: AZD1222 recipients with second doses at about 4 weeks or about 12 weeks were pooled, because spike-specific TCR depth and breadth did not differ between schedules. Trial participants were enrolled by age into subgroups of 18-55, 56-69 and 70-plus years, and roughly 160, 29 and 62 TCR-sequenced participants, respectively, were included in these subgroups. TCR sequencing covered more than 230 trial participants: some 210 given two doses of AZD1222 and approximately 26 given two doses of MenACWY control vaccine.

The investigation overall reported the following: Reportedly, close to half of the unique spike-specific TCRs recognized epitopes lying outside the regions that are mutated in the B.1.351 and B.1.1.7 variants. A significant rise in spike-specific TCR breadth and depth was observed after two AZD1222 doses relative to day 0 and relative to MenACWY recipients. Vaccine-associated CD4 TCRs spanned the whole spike protein, with dominant responses in regions 160-218 and 743-854. Participants were mostly white British, with more females than males. The authors suggested clonal diversity may have been underestimated. Conclusions about previously exposed vaccinees are limited, since just 5 to 7 AZD1222 recipients were seropositive for SARS-CoV-2 at baseline. In the small 56-69-year group, the increase in depth fell short of significance, most likely because of low power. No day 14 peak-response samples were available, so repertoires were characterized only after the peak T cell response.

The source of this sequence is an adult in good health. The source was peripheral blood, collected on day 0 of AZD1222 vaccination. The chain uses TRBV12-3 or TRBV12-4 and TRBJ1-4; the D gene is not confidently resolved. The nucleotide sequence reads TGTGCCAGCAGTTCGATAGGAAGCGGAAAACTGTTTTTT. It translates as CASSSIGSGKLFF.